A single sample is the source of the 17 T cell receptor beta chains below, sequenced in a study of regulatory T cells in long-lasting Graves disease. Time point noted: newly diagnosed GD, antithyroid drugs for less than 3 months. Following extraction of RNA from PBMCs, that RNA was used to make the TCR library. The authors built TCR beta libraries using iRepertoire HTBI primers and Arm-PCR of CDR3 regions. MiXCR was run by TCRdb on the multiplex PCR reads, yielding one entry per CDR3 protein. The top ten hold 15% to 20% of the sample, which has under 800,000 distinct CDR3 sequences, around 17% seen once. The data were also submitted as part of a second study, on T cells in Graves' hyperthyroidism and ophthalmopathy.

The sequences come from peripheral blood mononuclear cells (PBMCs), collected at new diagnosis, from a patient treated with antithyroid drugs. Source of these receptors: a woman aged 25 to 39 with Graves disease.

The V call is TRBV27, the J call TRBJ2-1, with D hard to call. There are 16 residues in the CDR3. Trimming pared 1 base from V and 8 bases from J, leaving 18 bases between. Germline V lookup: CDR1 MNHEY, CDR2 SMNVEV (reference sequence). The CDR3 bases are TGTGCCAGCAGTTTATATAATAAGCGAGGTCCGGATGAGCAGTTCTTC. Protein product: CASSLYNKRGPDEQFF.

The count of this clonotype is one. The J gene is TRBJ2-7, the V gene TRBV20-1; D is unresolved. Trimming cost V 2 bases and J 7 bases, with 21 bases left between them. Germline CDR1 DFQATT, CDR2 SNEGSKA (reference sequence). The CDR3 runs 15 residues. The chain's CDR3 is CSARLPELRANEQYF. CDR3 DNA: TGCAGTGCTAGACTGCCGGAACTAAGGGCGAATGAGCAGTACTTC.

Ten or more counts support this clonotype. The J gene is TRBJ2-7, the V gene TRBV28; perhaps D is TRBD1 or TRBD2 (6 bases each). In germline, CDR1 is MDHEN, CDR2 SYDVKM. The CDR3 sequence is 16 residues long. Trimming cost V 5 bases and J 4 bases, with 21 bases left between them. CDR3 protein: CASSTPSGAGLYEQYF. CDR3 in DNA: TGTGCCAGCAGTACCCCCTCGGGGGCAGGGTTATACGAGCAGTACTTC.

The rearrangement joins TRBV28 to TRBJ1-4; 9 bases align to TRBD1. The CDR3 totals 14 residues. The ends lost 6 bases at V and 6 bases at J; junction bases unmatched: 5. Germline CDR1 is MDHEN and CDR2 is SYDVKM. In DNA form, the CDR3 reads TGTGCCAGCAGGATAACAGGGGGCCATGAAAAACTGTTTTTT. This translates into CASRITGGHEKLFF.

The V call is TRBV18, the J call TRBJ1-1, with D maybe TRBD1 (6 bases). The CDR3 consists of 15 residues. The germline V gene has CDR1 KGHSH and CDR2 LQKENI. Trimming left V 0 bases short and J 3 bases short, with 11 bases between. CDR3 residues: CASSPPRTAYTEAFF. DNA for the CDR3: TGTGCCAGCTCACCACCGAGGACAGCGTACACTGAAGCTTTCTTT. Complete variable domain (other parts from reference TRBV18 and TRBJ1-1): NAGVMQNPRHLVRRRGQEARLRCSPMKGHSHVYWYRQLPEEGLKFMVYLQKENIIDESGMPKERFSAEFPKEGPSILRIQQVVRGDSAAYFCASSPPRTAYTEAFFGQGTRLTVV.

Only a few counts were recorded for this clonotype. V and J are TRBV4-1 and TRBJ2-1, with 8 nucleotides matching TRBD1. Germline values: CDR1 MGHRA, CDR2 YSYEKL. CDR3 size: 15 residues. Germline trimming cut 1 base from V and 8 bases from J; bases unmatched to any gene: 7. In nucleotides, the CDR3 is TGCGCCAGCAGCCAAGCAGACAGGGGTTGGGATGAGCAGTTCTTC. Translated: CASSQADRGWDEQFF.

V and J are TRBV20-1 and TRBJ2-7; 10 bases agree with TRBD1. The CDR3 runs 15 residues. CDR1 and CDR2 (germline): DFQATT, SNEGSKA (reference sequence). V trimming: 4 bases; J trimming: 4 bases; junction bases outside the gene matches: 10. DNA of the CDR3: TGCAGTGCTAATAGGAGGGACAGGGGTTCATACGAGCAGTACTTC. Translating it yields CSANRRDRGSYEQYF.

The V call is TRBV15, the J call TRBJ1-6, with a tentative D call TRBD1 (5 bases). The CDR3 is 18 residues long. Germline V gene sequence: CDR1 LNHNV, CDR2 YYDKDF (reference sequence). V lost 0 bases and J lost 4, with 16 bases in between. The CDR3 nucleotides read TGTGCCACCAGCAGAGATGCCACCGGGGGGGATTATAATTCACCCCTCCACTTT. It translates to CATSRDATGGDYNSPLHF. Based on the CDR3 plus reference TRBV15 and TRBJ1-6, the full variable domain is DAMVIQNPRYQVTQFGKPVTLSCSQTLNHNVMYWYQQKSSQAPKLLFHYYDKDFNNEADTPDNFQSRRPNTSFCFLDIRSPGLGDTAMYLCATSRDATGGDYNSPLHFGNGTRLTVT.

The chain recombines TRBV7-2 with TRBJ2-1; 8 bases are shared with TRBD2. Germline V gene data show CDR1 as SGHTA and CDR2 as FQGNSA. The CDR3 sequence is 14 residues long. The V and J ends lost 1 base and 10 bases, in that order; junction bases with no gene match: 6. CDR3 region: CASSLGAGVPEQFF. The CDR3 DNA reads as TGTGCCAGCAGCTTAGGAGCGGGAGTCCCCGAGCAGTTCTTC. Full variable domain (remainder filled in from reference TRBV7-2 and TRBJ2-1): GAGVSQSPSNKVTEKGKDVELRCDPISGHTALYWYRQSLGQGLEFLIYFQGNSAPDKSGLPSDRFSAERTGGSVSTLTIQRTQQEDSAVYLCASSLGAGVPEQFFGPGTRLTVL.

This clonotype was picked up many times. This chain links TRBV28 with TRBJ1-2, with 7 nucleotides matching TRBD1. This CDR3 has 14 residues. V lost 6 bases and J lost 10; bases outside the gene matches: 14. Germline V lookup: CDR1 MDHEN, CDR2 SYDVKM. The CDR3 region has the DNA TGTGCCAGCAGGGAAACAGGGACAGTACCTTCCTACACCTTC. This sequence encodes CASRETGTVPSYTF.

This clonotype was observed many times. The genes are TRBV20-1 and TRBJ1-1; no clear D. The CDR3 is made up of 13 amino acids. Germline CDR1 is DFQATT and CDR2 is SNEGSKA (reference sequence). The V and J ends lost 3 bases and 0 bases respectively, with 8 bases between them. The CDR3 nucleotides read TGCAGTGCTAGGTCCGGTATGAACACTGAAGCTTTCTTT. It encodes CSARSGMNTEAFF.

The CDR3 region is CASSWGQASGNTIYF. DNA for the CDR3: TGCGCCAGCAGCTGGGGACAGGCCTCTGGAAACACCATATATTTT. V gene TRBV5-1 combines with J gene TRBJ1-3; 8 bases are a match to TRBD1. CDR3 length equals 15 residues. The V segment lost 3 bases and the J segment 0 bases; nucleotides outside the gene matches: 2. CDR1 is SGHRS, CDR2 YFSETQ, per germline.

This clonotype has just a few counts. The chain combines TRBV19 with TRBJ1-5, with D unclear. Germline CDR1 is LNHDA and CDR2 is SQIVND (reference sequence). V lost 7 bases, J lost 5 bases, and 15 bases lay in between. This CDR3 is 14 amino acids long. The CDR3 reads CASTPNRVDQPQHF. In DNA form, the CDR3 reads TGTGCCAGTACCCCTAACAGAGTGGATCAGCCCCAGCATTTT.

This clonotype was found many times. The chain carries TRBV11-2 and TRBJ2-3, with D hard to call. The CDR3 loop spans 12 amino acids. V was trimmed by 3 bases and J by 6 bases, leaving 7 bases between them. The germline CDR1 and CDR2 sequences are SGHAT and FQNNGV. CDR3: CASSLDADTQYF. For the CDR3, the DNA is TGTGCCAGCAGCTTGGACGCGGATACGCAGTATTTT.

This clonotype was seen more than once but under ten times. The V and J genes are TRBV3-1 and TRBJ2-7, with TRBD2 matching over 12 bases. V was clipped by 1 base and J by 6 bases; unmatched bases: 13. CDR1 LGHDT and CDR2 YNNKEL come from the germline V gene (reference sequence). CDR3 length: 18 amino acids. CDR3 loop: CASSQGTGYKLAGGEQYF. The CDR3 DNA reads TGTGCCAGCAGCCAAGGGACAGGGTATAAACTAGCGGGAGGCGAGCAGTACTTC.

A few counts support this clonotype. The J gene is TRBJ1-1, the V gene TRBV3-1, with D possibly matching TRBD1 (5 bases). V was cut by 3 bases and J by 1 base, with 9 bases left in between. The CDR3 covers 14 residues. CDR1 is LGHDT and CDR2 is YNNKEL in the germline V gene (reference sequence). CDR3 region: CASSHNDRNTEAFF. The CDR3 region has the DNA TGTGCCAGCAGCCACAACGACAGGAACACTGAAGCTTTCTTT.

This clonotype showed up just a few times. A read error may be the cause here, since a much bigger clone is one base away. This chain joins TRBV6-1 and TRBJ2-1; 10 bases align to TRBD1. Trimming cost V 11 bases and J 7 bases; bases outside gene matches: 14. Germline assignment: CDR1 MNHNS and CDR2 SASEGT. This CDR3 has 15 residues. CDR3 in amino acids: CAGTRGQGTGNEQFF. The DNA for the CDR3 is TGTGCCGGCACCCGGGGACAGGGGACGGGAAATGAGCAGTTCTTC.